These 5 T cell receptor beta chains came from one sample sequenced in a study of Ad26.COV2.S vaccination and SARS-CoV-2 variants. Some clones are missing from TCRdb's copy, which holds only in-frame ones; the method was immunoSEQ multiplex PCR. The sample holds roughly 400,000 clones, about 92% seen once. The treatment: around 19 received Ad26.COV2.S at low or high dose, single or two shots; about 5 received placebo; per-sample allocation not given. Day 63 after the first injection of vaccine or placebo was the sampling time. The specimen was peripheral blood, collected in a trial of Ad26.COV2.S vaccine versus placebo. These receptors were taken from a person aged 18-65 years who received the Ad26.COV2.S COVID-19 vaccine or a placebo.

CDR3 in amino acids: CASSPLQGARTFNQPQHF. CDR3 sequence (DNA): TGTGCCAGCAGTCCATTACAGGGGGCGAGGACTTTCAATCAGCCCCAGCATTTT. The rearrangement joins TRBV28 to TRBJ1-5, with 9 bases matching TRBD1. The ends lost 5 bases at V and 3 bases at J; junction bases unmatched: 14. CDR3 size: 18 residues. Per germline, CDR1 MDHEN and CDR2 SYDVKM.

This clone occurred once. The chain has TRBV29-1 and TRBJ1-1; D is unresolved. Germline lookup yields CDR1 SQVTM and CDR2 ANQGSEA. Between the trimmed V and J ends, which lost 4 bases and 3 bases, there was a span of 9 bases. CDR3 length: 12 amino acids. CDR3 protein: CSVAKTDTEAFF. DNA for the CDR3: TGCAGCGTTGCGAAGACGGACACTGAAGCTTTCTTT.

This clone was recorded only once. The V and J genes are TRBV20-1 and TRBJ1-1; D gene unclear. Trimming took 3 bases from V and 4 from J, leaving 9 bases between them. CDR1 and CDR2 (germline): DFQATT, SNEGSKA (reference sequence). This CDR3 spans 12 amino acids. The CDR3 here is CSASPESTEAFF. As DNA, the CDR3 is TGCAGTGCTAGTCCAGAGAGCACTGAAGCTTTCTTT.

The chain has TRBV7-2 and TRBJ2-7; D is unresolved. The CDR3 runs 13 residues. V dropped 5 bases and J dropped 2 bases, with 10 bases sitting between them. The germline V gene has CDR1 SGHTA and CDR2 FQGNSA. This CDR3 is CASSLSTTYEQYF. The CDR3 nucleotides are TGTGCCAGCAGCCTCTCAACCACCTACGAGCAGTACTTC.

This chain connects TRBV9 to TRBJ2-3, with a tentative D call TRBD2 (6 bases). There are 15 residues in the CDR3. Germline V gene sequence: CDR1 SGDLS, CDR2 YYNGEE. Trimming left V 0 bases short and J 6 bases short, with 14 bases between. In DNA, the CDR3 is TGTGCCAGCAGCGTAGAGTCGGGAGATCTTGATACGCAGTATTTT. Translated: CASSVESGDLDTQYF.